Following are 31 T cell receptor beta chains from one sample sequenced in a study of T-cell memory formation after mild COVID-19. TCRdb recomputed calls from the 5' RACE reads with MiXCR, one row per CDR3 protein. The data hold approximately 580,000 distinct CDR3 sequences, with just over 20% observed a single time. The sample taken for sequencing was PBMCs or a T cell subset sorted from them (not recorded which). The origin of the receptors is an adult woman who had mild COVID-19 (a few samples of this study predate the infection). Cell type and time point are not known.

The rearrangement links TRBV19 to TRBJ2-1, with 8 bases fitting TRBD1. The CDR3 totals 14 residues. Germline CDR1 reads LNHDA; CDR2 reads SQIVND (reference sequence). Trimming cost V 6 bases and J 5 bases; bases outside gene matches: 6. CDR3 sequence: CASSPGQVNNEQFF. The CDR3 DNA is TGTGCCAGTAGCCCGGGACAGGTTAACAATGAGCAGTTCTTC.

This clonotype was found many times. V and J are TRBV20-1 and TRBJ2-7; weak D call: TRBD2 (6 bases). V dropped 4 bases and J dropped 1 base, with 20 bases sitting between them. This CDR3 has 16 amino acids. Germline CDR1 is DFQATT and CDR2 is SNEGSKA (reference sequence). The CDR3 protein is CSATNPLVRESYEQYF. In DNA, the CDR3 is TGCAGTGCTACCAACCCCCTAGTTCGGGAGTCCTACGAGCAGTACTTC.

The V gene is TRBV27, the J gene TRBJ2-1, with 9 positions matching TRBD1. The J segment lost 4 bases and the V segment lost 5 bases, leaving 15 bases of the junction unmatched. Germline V lookup: CDR1 MNHEY, CDR2 SMNVEV (reference sequence). The CDR3 spans 18 residues. The CDR3 here is CASSDTGGSGILYNEQFF. CDR3 nucleotide sequence: TGTGCCAGCAGTGATACAGGGGGCAGCGGAATCCTTTACAATGAGCAGTTCTTC.

This clonotype was found a few times. The chain recombines TRBV15 with TRBJ1-4, with a tentative D call TRBD1 (5 bases). Trimming left V 1 base short and J 5 bases short, with 17 bases between. The CDR3 sequence is 17 residues long. The germline CDR1 and CDR2 sequences are LNHNV and YYDKDF (reference sequence). The CDR3 spells CATSRARGSDFNEKLFF. DNA of the CDR3: TGTGCCACCAGCAGAGCGAGGGGATCCGATTTCAATGAAAAACTGTTTTTT.

This clonotype was seen a few times. The chain is built from TRBV7-8 and TRBJ2-1; D is undetermined. Trimming cost V 6 bases and J 4 bases, with 13 bases left between them. The CDR3 has 14 amino acids. In germline, CDR1 is SGHVS, CDR2 FQNEAQ. The CDR3 is CASSSPAAYNEQFF. The CDR3 bases are TGTGCCAGCAGTTCGCCGGCAGCGTACAATGAGCAGTTCTTC.

The chain links TRBV18 to TRBJ1-4, with D unclear. The CDR3 covers 15 residues. V lost 0 bases, J lost 4 bases, and 9 bases lay in between. The germline V gene has CDR1 KGHSH and CDR2 LQKENI. The CDR3 sequence: CASSPPGRINEKLFF. CDR3 nucleotide sequence: TGTGCCAGCTCACCACCGGGCAGAATTAATGAAAAACTGTTTTTT.

The chain has TRBV9 and TRBJ2-7; perhaps TRBD2 as D (6 bases). CDR3 size: 14 residues. V lost 3 bases to trimming and J lost 2 bases, with 12 bases between them. CDR1 and CDR2 (germline): SGDLS, YYNGEE. The CDR3 bases are TGTGCCAGCAGCGGTAGCGGTTCAACCTACGAGCAGTACTTC. Translated, it gives CASSGSGSTYEQYF.

The chain combines TRBV5-1 with TRBJ1-3; no clear D gene. The CDR3 is made up of 15 amino acids. The germline gives CDR1 SGHRS, CDR2 YFSETQ. Trimming removed 0 bases from V and 4 bases from J, with 11 bases in between. The CDR3 loop reads CASSLEALSGNTIYF. CDR3 sequence (DNA): TGCGCCAGCAGCTTGGAGGCGTTATCCGGAAACACCATATATTTT.

The CDR3 DNA sequence: TGCAGCGTTGAAGATCCCACCACCTACGAGCAGTACTTC. Its translation: CSVEDPTTYEQYF. V usage is TRBV29-1 and J usage is TRBJ2-7; D not certain. V lost 0 bases, J lost 2 bases, and 8 bases lay in between. The CDR3 extends over 13 amino acids. CDR1 SQVTM and CDR2 ANQGSEA come from the germline V gene.

The rearrangement joins TRBV12-3 or TRBV12-4 to TRBJ1-2, with 7 bases that match TRBD1. V shed 5 bases, J shed 5 bases, and the junction held 17 bases outside the gene matches. The CDR3 contains 17 residues. The CDR3 region is CASSPRSRGSPLYGYTF. CDR3 in DNA: TGTGCCAGCAGTCCAAGGTCCAGGGGGAGCCCTTTATATGGCTACACCTTC.

The chain couples TRBV7-8 to TRBJ1-2; 10 bases map to TRBD1. The CDR3 runs to 12 residues. The germline CDR1 and CDR2 sequences are SGHVS and FQNEAQ. J gave up 6 bases and V 10 bases, and 5 bases lay outside the gene matches. In DNA, the CDR3 is TGTGCCACCTCCGGACAGGGGGATGGCTACACCTTC. It encodes CATSGQGDGYTF.

This clonotype has only a few counts. The gene calls are TRBV7-2 and TRBJ2-3; 13 bases agree with TRBD2. V lost 5 bases to trimming and J lost 4 bases; unmatched junction nucleotides: 6. There are 16 residues in the CDR3. Per germline, CDR1 SGHTA and CDR2 FQGNSA. The CDR3, as DNA: TGTGCCAGCAGCCCTCGGACTAGCGGGAGTGCAGATACGCAGTATTTT. Its translation is CASSPRTSGSADTQYF. Together with reference TRBV7-2 and TRBJ2-3, the CDR3 gives the full variable domain: GAGVSQSPSNKVTEKGKDVELRCDPISGHTALYWYRQSLGQGLEFLIYFQGNSAPDKSGLPSDRFSAERTGGSVSTLTIQRTQQEDSAVYLCASSPRTSGSADTQYFGPGTRLTVL.

This clonotype was seen at least ten times. At one boundary the junction diverges from the germline segment, which might be a read error. The V call is TRBV20-1, the J call TRBJ2-3; 12 bases are a match to TRBD2. CDR3 size: 11 residues. CDR1 and CDR2 from the germline V gene are DFQATT and SNEGSKA (reference sequence). CDR3 nucleotides: TGCAGTGCGAAAGGACTAGCGGGACTTCGTTTT. Its translation is CSAKGLAGLRF.

This clonotype was seen only a few times. This chain joins TRBV5-6 and TRBJ2-7; D unclear. V was cut by 2 bases and J by 7 bases, with 16 bases left in between. From germline, CDR1 is SGHDT and CDR2 YYEEEE. This CDR3 is built from 14 residues. The CDR3 sequence: CASSFVSHNLEQYF. The CDR3, as DNA: TGTGCCAGCAGCTTTGTGTCCCACAACCTGGAGCAGTACTTC.

This clonotype was counted between two and nine times. The chain links TRBV10-3 to TRBJ2-1, with D hard to call. The CDR3 consists of 15 residues. Per the germline V gene, CDR1 is ENHRY and CDR2 is SYGVKD. V gave up 0 bases and J gave up 9 bases, with 15 bases separating them. Here the CDR3 reads CAISESEPALGEQFF. The CDR3 coding sequence is TGTGCCATCAGTGAGTCGGAACCCGCTTTGGGTGAGCAGTTCTTC.

This clonotype was picked up a small number of times. This chain links TRBV15 with TRBJ2-3, with D possibly being TRBD1 (6 bases). The CDR3 length is 17 residues. V lost 0 bases and J lost 2, with 15 bases in between. Germline V gives CDR1 LNHNV, CDR2 YYDKDF (reference sequence). This chain's CDR3 is CATSRDGGVRYTDTQYF. CDR3 coding DNA: TGTGCCACCAGCAGAGATGGGGGCGTCCGCTACACAGATACGCAGTATTTT.

The genes are TRBV20-1 and TRBJ2-1; no definite D call. Trimming shortened V by 4 bases and J by 7 bases, and 23 bases separated the two germline ends. The germline CDR1 and CDR2 sequences are DFQATT and SNEGSKA (reference sequence). This CDR3 has 16 amino acids. CDR3 bases: TGCAGTGCTAACCCCGCCGAGACTCCGATCCCAAATGAGCAGTTCTTC. Its translation is CSANPAETPIPNEQFF.

In this sample, this clonotype turned up a few times. The CDR3 reads CATAVGHEQYF. Here the CDR3 DNA reads TGTGCCACCGCCGTGGGACACGAGCAGTACTTC. The chain combines TRBV24-1 with TRBJ2-7; D could derive from TRBD1 or TRBD2 (5 bases each). Germline lookup yields CDR1 KGHDR and CDR2 SFDVKD. The germline V and J ends were trimmed by 9 bases and 5 bases, with 10 bases remaining between them. The CDR3 covers 11 residues.

The CDR3 region is CASSSLAGGNTEAFF. In DNA, the CDR3 is TGTGCCAGCAGCTCACTCGCCGGGGGGAACACTGAAGCTTTCTTT. The V and J genes are TRBV7-9 and TRBJ1-1; weak D call: TRBD1 (5 bases). There are 15 residues in the CDR3. Germline V gene sequence: CDR1 SEHNR, CDR2 FQNEAQ (reference sequence). V was cut by 4 bases and J by 1 base, with 13 bases left in between.

In DNA form, the CDR3 reads TGCGCCAGCAGCACCGGGACTAGCGGGCTTTATTACGAGCAGTACTTC. Protein sequence: CASSTGTSGLYYEQYF. The V and J genes are TRBV5-1 and TRBJ2-7; 12 bases match TRBD2. CDR3 length equals 16 residues. CDR1 is SGHRS and CDR2 is YFSETQ in the germline V gene. V was pared by 4 bases and J by 4 bases, with 9 bases of the junction left unmatched.

V gene TRBV29-1 combines with J gene TRBJ1-2; D is perhaps TRBD1 (6 bases). V was trimmed by 6 bases and J by 0 bases, leaving 20 bases between them. This CDR3 is 16 amino acids long. Germline V gene data show CDR1 as SQVTM and CDR2 as ANQGSEA. CDR3 bases: TGCAGCGTGCACAGGGAAGGGTCTTCTGCTAACTATGGCTACACCTTC. Its translation is CSVHREGSSANYGYTF.

This clonotype was detected ten times or more. This chain joins TRBV4-2 and TRBJ1-2, with D possibly matching TRBD1 (5 bases). V was pared by 4 bases and J by 1 base, with 7 bases between. The CDR3 is made up of 13 amino acids. Germline V CDR1 and CDR2: LGHNA, YNFKEQ. The CDR3 DNA reads as TGTGCCAGCAGCCGGGGGAGTAACTATGGCTACACCTTC. Protein sequence: CASSRGSNYGYTF.

This clonotype occurred a few times. The rearrangement joins TRBV19 to TRBJ2-1; D gene uncertain. Trimming stripped 3 bases from V and 2 bases from J, with 11 bases between. The CDR3 has 15 amino acids. CDR1 LNHDA and CDR2 SQIVND come from the germline V gene (reference sequence). The CDR3 DNA reads TGTGCCAGTAGTATTCAGAGTGAGGCCTACAATGAGCAGTTCTTC. Translated, it gives CASSIQSEAYNEQFF.

This clonotype was observed a handful of times. The rearrangement uses TRBV24-1 and TRBJ2-1, with D possibly being TRBD1 (7 bases). The V and J ends lost 0 bases and 9 bases respectively, with 11 bases between them. This CDR3 has 14 amino acids. Per the germline V gene, CDR1 is KGHDR and CDR2 is SFDVKD. CDR3 nucleotides: TGTGCCACCAGTGATTTGCGCAGGGGGGCTGAGCAGTTCTTC. This sequence encodes CATSDLRRGAEQFF.

This clonotype has more than one count but fewer than ten. The chain carries TRBV6-5 and TRBJ1-1; D remains unclear. The CDR3 sequence is 16 residues long. Germline V gene lookup returns CDR1 MNHEY and CDR2 SVGAGI. Trimming took 0 bases from V and 1 from J, leaving 12 bases between them. The CDR3 DNA follows: TGTGCCAGCAGTTACTCGAGGAGACCGAGGAACACTGAAGCTTTCTTT. Its translation is CASSYSRRPRNTEAFF.

The rearrangement uses TRBV19 and TRBJ2-7, with 8 bases matching TRBD2. This CDR3 is 15 amino acids long. The J segment lost 2 bases and the V segment lost 3 bases, leaving 6 bases of the junction unmatched. Germline lookup yields CDR1 LNHDA and CDR2 SQIVND (reference sequence). The CDR3 DNA is TGTGCCAGTAGTATCGGTCGGGAGGGAACCTACGAGCAGTACTTC. This sequence encodes CASSIGREGTYEQYF. Complete variable domain (other parts from reference TRBV19 and TRBJ2-7): DGGITQSPKYLFRKEGQNVTLSCEQNLNHDAMYWYRQDPGQGLRLIYYSQIVNDFQKGDIAEGYSVSREKKESFPLTVTSAQKNPTAFYLCASSIGREGTYEQYFGPGTRLTVT.

V and J are TRBV7-2 and TRBJ1-5, with D unresolved. Per the germline V gene, CDR1 is SGHTA and CDR2 is FQGNSA. The CDR3 sequence is 12 residues long. The V gene lost 5 bases and the J gene lost 3 bases, with 5 bases spanning the gap. The CDR3 DNA reads TGTGCCAGCAGCACTTACAATCAGCCCCAGCATTTT. Its protein product is CASSTYNQPQHF. The full variable domain, completed using reference TRBV7-2 and TRBJ1-5, is GAGVSQSPSNKVTEKGKDVELRCDPISGHTALYWYRQSLGQGLEFLIYFQGNSAPDKSGLPSDRFSAERTGGSVSTLTIQRTQQEDSAVYLCASSTYNQPQHFGDGTRLSIL.

A few counts support this clonotype. V usage is TRBV12-3 or TRBV12-4 and J usage is TRBJ2-7; D remains ambiguous. There are 14 residues in the CDR3. V gave up 4 bases and J gave up 2 bases, with 12 bases separating them. CDR3 DNA: TGTGCCAGCAGTTCAAGCGCCATCACCTACGAGCAGTACTTC. Translated: CASSSSAITYEQYF.

The chain links TRBV5-6 to TRBJ2-5; 16 bases align to TRBD2. The V and J ends lost 3 bases and 5 bases, in that order; junction bases with no gene match: 4. Germline V gene data show CDR1 as SGHDT and CDR2 as YYEEEE. The CDR3 runs to 16 residues. CDR3 residues: CASSWGLAGGTETQYF. For the CDR3, the DNA is TGTGCCAGCAGCTGGGGACTAGCGGGAGGGACGGAGACCCAGTACTTC.

The chain couples TRBV25-1 to TRBJ2-3; no clear D. The CDR3 contains 13 residues. Germline CDR1 is MGHDK and CDR2 is SYGVNS. V lost 4 bases, J lost 4 bases, and 9 bases lay in between. CDR3 residues: CASSAATADTQYF. CDR3 sequence (DNA): TGTGCCAGCAGTGCCGCAACGGCAGATACGCAGTATTTT.

In this sample, this clonotype turned up a few times. The chain combines TRBV28 with TRBJ1-2; possible D gene TRBD1, 5 bases. V shed 2 bases and J shed 4 bases, with 17 bases lying between them. The CDR3 runs to 16 residues. The germline CDR1 and CDR2 sequences are MDHEN and SYDVKM. The CDR3 DNA reads TGTGCCAGCAGTTTACTTTTCGAGGGACTGAGCTATGGCTACACCTTC. This encodes CASSLLFEGLSYGYTF.